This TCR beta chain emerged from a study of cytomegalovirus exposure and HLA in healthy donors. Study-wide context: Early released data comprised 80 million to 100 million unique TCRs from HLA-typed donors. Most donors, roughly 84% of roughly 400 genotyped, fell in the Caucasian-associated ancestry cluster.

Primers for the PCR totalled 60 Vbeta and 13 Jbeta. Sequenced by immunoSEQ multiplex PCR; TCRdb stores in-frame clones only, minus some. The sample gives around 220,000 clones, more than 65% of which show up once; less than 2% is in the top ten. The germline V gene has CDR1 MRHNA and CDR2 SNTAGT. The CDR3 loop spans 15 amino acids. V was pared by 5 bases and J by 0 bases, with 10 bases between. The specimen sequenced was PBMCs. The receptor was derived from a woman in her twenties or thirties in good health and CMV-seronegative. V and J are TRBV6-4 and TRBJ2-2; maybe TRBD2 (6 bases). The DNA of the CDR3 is TGTGCCAGCAGTCCGGAGGGAACGAACACCGGGGAGCTGTTTTTT. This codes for CASSPEGTNTGELFF.